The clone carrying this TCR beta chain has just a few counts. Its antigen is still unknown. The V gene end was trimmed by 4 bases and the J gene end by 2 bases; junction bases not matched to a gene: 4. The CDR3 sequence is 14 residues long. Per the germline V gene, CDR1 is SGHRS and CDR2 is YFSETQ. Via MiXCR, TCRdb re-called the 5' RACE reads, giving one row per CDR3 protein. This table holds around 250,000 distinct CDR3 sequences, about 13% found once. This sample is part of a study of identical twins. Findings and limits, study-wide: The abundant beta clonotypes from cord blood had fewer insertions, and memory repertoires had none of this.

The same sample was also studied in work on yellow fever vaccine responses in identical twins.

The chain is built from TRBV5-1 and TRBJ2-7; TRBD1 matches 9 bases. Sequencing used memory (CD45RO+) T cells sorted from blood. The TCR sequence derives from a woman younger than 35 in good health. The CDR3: CASSTGQGTYEQYF. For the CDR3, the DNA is TGCGCCAGCAGCACGGGACAGGGCACCTACGAGCAGTACTTC.